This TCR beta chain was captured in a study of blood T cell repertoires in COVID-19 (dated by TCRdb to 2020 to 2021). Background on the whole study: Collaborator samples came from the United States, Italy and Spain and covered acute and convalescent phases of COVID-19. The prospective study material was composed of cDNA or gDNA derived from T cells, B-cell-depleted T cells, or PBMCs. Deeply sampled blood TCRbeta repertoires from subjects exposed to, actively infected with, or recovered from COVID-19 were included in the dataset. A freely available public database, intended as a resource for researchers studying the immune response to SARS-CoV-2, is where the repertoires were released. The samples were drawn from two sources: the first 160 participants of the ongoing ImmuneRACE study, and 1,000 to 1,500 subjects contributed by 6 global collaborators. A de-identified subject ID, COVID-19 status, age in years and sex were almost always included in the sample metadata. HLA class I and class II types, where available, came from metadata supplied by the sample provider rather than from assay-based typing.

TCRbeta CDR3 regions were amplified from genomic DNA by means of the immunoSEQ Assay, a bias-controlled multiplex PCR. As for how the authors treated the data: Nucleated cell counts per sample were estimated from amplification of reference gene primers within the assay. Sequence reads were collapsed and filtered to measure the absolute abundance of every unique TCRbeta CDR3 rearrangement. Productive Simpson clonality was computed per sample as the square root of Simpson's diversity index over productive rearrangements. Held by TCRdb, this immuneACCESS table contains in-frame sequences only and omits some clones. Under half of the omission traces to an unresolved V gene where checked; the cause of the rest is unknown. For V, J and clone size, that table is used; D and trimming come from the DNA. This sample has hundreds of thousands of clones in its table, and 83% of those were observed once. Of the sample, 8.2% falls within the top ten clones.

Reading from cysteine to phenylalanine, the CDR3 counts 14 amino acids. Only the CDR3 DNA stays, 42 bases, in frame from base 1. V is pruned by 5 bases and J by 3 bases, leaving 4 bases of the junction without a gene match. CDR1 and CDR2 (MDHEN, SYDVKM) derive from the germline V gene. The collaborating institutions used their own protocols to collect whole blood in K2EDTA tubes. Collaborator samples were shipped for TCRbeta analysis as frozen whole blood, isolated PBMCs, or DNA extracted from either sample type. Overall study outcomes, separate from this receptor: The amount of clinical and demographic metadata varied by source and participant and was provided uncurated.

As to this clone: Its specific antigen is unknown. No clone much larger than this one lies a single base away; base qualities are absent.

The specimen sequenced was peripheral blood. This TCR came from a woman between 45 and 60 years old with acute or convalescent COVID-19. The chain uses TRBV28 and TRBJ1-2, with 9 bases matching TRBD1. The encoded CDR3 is CASSTGQGHYGYTF. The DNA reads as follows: TGTGCCAGCAGTACGGGACAGGGTCACTATGGCTACACCTTC.